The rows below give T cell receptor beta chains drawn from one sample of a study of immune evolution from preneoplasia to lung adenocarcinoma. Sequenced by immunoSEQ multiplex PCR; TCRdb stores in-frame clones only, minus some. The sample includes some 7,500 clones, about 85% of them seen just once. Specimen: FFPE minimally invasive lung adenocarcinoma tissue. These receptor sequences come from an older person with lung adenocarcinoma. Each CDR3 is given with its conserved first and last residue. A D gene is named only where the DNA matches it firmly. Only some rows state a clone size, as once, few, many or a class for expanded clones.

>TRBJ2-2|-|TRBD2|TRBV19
TGTGCCAGTAGGGGGACTAGCTCCGGGGAGCTGTTTTTT
CASRGTSSGELFF
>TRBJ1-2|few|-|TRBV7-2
TGTGCCAGCAGCTCCCGGATTGTGGCGGATGGCTACACCTTC
CASSSRIVADGYTF
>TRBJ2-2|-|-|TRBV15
TGTGCCACCAGCAGAGATGTCGGCAGGGTGGCCACCGGGGAGCTGTTTTTT
CATSRDVGRVATGELFF
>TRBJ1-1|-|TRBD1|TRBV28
TGTGCCAGCAGTGGTGGACAGGGGGCGCGGGGGGACACTGAAGCTTTCTTT
CASSGGQGARGDTEAFF
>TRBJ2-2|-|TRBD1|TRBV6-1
TGTGCCAGCGGGGGACAGGGTCCATACACCGGGGAGCTGTTTTTT
CASGGQGPYTGELFF
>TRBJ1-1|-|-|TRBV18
TGTGCCAGCTCACCGGACAGCCGAGGCTCTAACATTGAAGCTTTCTTT
CASSPDSRGSNIEAFF
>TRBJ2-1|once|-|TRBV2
TGTGCCAGCACCCTACTAGAGATGAAGCAGTTCTTC
CASTLLEMKQFF
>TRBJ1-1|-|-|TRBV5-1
TGCGCCAGCAGCTTCAGTGGGACACCGAACACTGAAGCTTTCTTT
CASSFSGTPNTEAFF
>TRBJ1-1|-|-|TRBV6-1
TGTGCCAGCAGGGAGCTGGGGGGGAATACTGAAGCTTTCTTT
CASRELGGNTEAFF
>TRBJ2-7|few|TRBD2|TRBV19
TGTGCCAGTAGTTCTCTAGCGGGAGGACCCTACGAGCAGTACTTC
CASSSLAGGPYEQYF
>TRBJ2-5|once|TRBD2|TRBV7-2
TGTGCCAGCAGCTTAGTAGCGGGGGGGCTGGAGACCCAGTACTTC
CASSLVAGGLETQYF
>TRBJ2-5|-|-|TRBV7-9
TGTGCCAGCAGCTCCACCCCCCGGGGGGAGACCCAGTACTTC
CASSSTPRGETQYF
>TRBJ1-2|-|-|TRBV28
TGTGCCAGCCACGTCACGCCTACAGGGAACTATGGCTACACCTTC
CASHVTPTGNYGYTF
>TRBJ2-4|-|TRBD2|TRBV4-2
TGTGCCAGCAGCCCTGGACTAGCGGGGGGGCTGGGCAAAAACATTCAGTACTTC
CASSPGLAGGLGKNIQYF
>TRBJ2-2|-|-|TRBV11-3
TGTGCCAGCAGCTTCGGACGCACGCCGAACACCGGGGAGCTGTTTTTT
CASSFGRTPNTGELFF
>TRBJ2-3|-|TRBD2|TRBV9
TGTGCCAGCAGCGTAGCTAGCGGGGCCCCAGATACGCAGTATTTT
CASSVASGAPDTQYF
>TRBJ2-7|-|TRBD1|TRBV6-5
TGTGCCAGCAGTTCCTCCTGGACAGGCTCCTACGAGCAGTACTTC
CASSSSWTGSYEQYF
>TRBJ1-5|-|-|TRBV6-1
TGTGCCAGCAGTGAATGGACAGCTAGCAATCAGCCCCAGCATTTT
CASSEWTASNQPQHF
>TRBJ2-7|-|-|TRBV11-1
TGTGCCAGCAGCTTATTCGGGACGTACTCCTACGAGCAGTACTTC
CASSLFGTYSYEQYF
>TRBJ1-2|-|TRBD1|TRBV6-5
TGTGCCAGCAGTTATTCCCTACGGACAGGGAATAGGGGCTACACCTTC
CASSYSLRTGNRGYTF
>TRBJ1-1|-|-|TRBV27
TGTGCCAGCAGTTGGCGGATGACGAGGGGTGCAGCTTTCTTT
CASSWRMTRGAAFF
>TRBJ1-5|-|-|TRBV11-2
TGTGCCAGCAGCTTAGATAGAGGGGGGCTCCAGCATTTT
CASSLDRGGLQHF
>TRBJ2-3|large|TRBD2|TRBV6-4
TGTGCCAGCAGTGAAGCGGGGACAGATACGCAGTATTTT
CASSEAGTDTQYF
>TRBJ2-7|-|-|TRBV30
TGTGCCTGGAGGGCTACACGGGGCGAGCAGTACTTC
CAWRATRGEQYF
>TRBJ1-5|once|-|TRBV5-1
TGCGCCAGCAGCTTGGACAGGGTATGGCAGCCCCAGCATTTT
CASSLDRVWQPQHF
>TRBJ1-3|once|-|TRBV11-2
TGTGCCAGCAGCTTAGTAGGGGCGCGGGGAAACACCATATATTTT
CASSLVGARGNTIYF
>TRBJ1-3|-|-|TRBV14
TGTGCCAGCAGCCAAGGAGGAAGAGGAAGCTCTGGAAACACCATATATTTT
CASSQGGRGSSGNTIYF
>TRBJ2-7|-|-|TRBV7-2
TGTGCCAGCAGCTCCAGGTATTACGAGCAGTACTTC
CASSSRYYEQYF
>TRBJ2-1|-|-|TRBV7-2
TGTGCCAGCAGTCTGGCTGGGGCGGGCTCCTACAATGAGCAGTTCTTC
CASSLAGAGSYNEQFF
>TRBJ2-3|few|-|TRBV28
TGTGCCAGCAGTTCCCCGGTCAGGGGGGCAGATACGCAGTATTTT
CASSSPVRGADTQYF
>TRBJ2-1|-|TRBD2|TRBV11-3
TGTGCCAGCAGCTTAGGGCTAGCGGGTGAGAGCTCCTACAATGAGCAGTTCTTC
CASSLGLAGESSYNEQFF
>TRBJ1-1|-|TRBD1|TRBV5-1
TGCGCCAGCAGCCACAGGGGGGAGGACACTGAAGCTTTCTTT
CASSHRGEDTEAFF
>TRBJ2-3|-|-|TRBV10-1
TGCGCCAGCAGCGGCCAAGGTACAGATACGCAGTATTTT
CASSGQGTDTQYF
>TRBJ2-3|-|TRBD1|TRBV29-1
TGCAGCTGGGACAGCGGCACAGATACGCAGTATTTT
CSWDSGTDTQYF
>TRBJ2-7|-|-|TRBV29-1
TGCAGCGTTGAAGAACAATACGAGCAGTACTTC
CSVEEQYEQYF
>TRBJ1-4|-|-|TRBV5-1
TGCGCCAGCAGGGGACTTCCAACTAATGAAAAACTGTTTTTT
CASRGLPTNEKLFF
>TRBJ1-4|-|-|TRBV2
TGTGCCAGCAGCAACTACAATGAAAAACTGTTTTTT
CASSNYNEKLFF
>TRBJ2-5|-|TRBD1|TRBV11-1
TGTGCCAGCAGCCCCCGGGACAGCCAAGAGACCCAGTACTTC
CASSPRDSQETQYF
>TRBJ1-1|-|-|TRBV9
TGTGCCAGCAGCACAGGGACACCCATGAACACTGAAGCTTTCTTT
CASSTGTPMNTEAFF
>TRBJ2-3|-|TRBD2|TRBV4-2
TGTGCCAGCAGCCAGGGGGCCGGGGGGGCCTCGGGAGATACGCAGTATTTT
CASSQGAGGASGDTQYF
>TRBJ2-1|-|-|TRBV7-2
TGTGCCAGCAGCGGGGCAGGGGGGAATGAGCAGTTCTTC
CASSGAGGNEQFF
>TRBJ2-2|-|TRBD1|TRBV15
TGTGCCACCAGCAGTTCCGACAGGGGCACCGGGGAGCTGTTTTTT
CATSSSDRGTGELFF
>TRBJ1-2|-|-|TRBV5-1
TGCGCCAGCAGCCAAGATAGCAGATATGGCTACACCTTC
CASSQDSRYGYTF
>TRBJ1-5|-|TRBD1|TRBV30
TGTGCCTGGAGTCCCCAGGGGGGTTTTCAGCCCCAGCATTTT
CAWSPQGGFQPQHF
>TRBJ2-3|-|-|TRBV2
TGTGCCAGCAGTAGGGACTTAGATACGCAGTATTTT
CASSRDLDTQYF
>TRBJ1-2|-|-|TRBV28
TGTGCCAGCAGCGGTAACTATGGCTACACCTTC
CASSGNYGYTF
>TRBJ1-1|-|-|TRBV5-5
TGTGCCAGCAGTTCCCAGGGGAGGACTGAAGCTTTCTTT
CASSSQGRTEAFF
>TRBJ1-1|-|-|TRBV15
TGTGCCACCAGCAGAGATCGGGACACTGAAGCTTTCTTT
CATSRDRDTEAFF
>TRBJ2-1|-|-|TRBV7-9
TGTGCCAGCAGCTTCTCCGCTGGAAGGCCCAATGAGCAGTTCTTC
CASSFSAGRPNEQFF